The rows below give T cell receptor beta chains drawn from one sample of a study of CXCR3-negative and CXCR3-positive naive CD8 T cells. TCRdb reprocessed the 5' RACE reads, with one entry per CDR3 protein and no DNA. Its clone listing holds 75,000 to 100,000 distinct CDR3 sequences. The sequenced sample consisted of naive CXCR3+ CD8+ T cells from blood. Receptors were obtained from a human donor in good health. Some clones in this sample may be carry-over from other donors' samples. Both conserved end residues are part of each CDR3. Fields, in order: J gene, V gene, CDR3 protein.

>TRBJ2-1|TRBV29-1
CSVEGISGAYNEQFF
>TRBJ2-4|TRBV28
CASSPPGGGGANIQYF
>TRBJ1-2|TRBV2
CASRDTGTAIYGYTF
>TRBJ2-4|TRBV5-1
CASSLGRGSDIQYF
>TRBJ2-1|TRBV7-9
CASSLAVYEQFF
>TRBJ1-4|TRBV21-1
CASSNTRGRPVEKLFF
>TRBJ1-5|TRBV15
CATSTHPDGRTHQPQHF
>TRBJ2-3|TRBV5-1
CASSSPGHRNTDTQYF
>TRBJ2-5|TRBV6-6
CASSGEDGTPEETQYF
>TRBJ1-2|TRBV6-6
CASSYSTGQGRSYGYTF
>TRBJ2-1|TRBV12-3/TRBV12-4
CASSFSRSYNEQFF
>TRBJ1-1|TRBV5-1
CASSLEGLNTEAFF
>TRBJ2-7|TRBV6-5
CASSPGGELYEQYF
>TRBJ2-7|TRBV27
CASSTGTDYEQYF
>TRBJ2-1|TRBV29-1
CSAKTLGANEQFF
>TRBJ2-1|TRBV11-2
CASTLGSFHNEQFF
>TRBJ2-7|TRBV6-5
CASSPSSRNEQYF
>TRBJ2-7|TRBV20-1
CSERTRYSYEQYF
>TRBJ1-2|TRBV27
CASSLLGAHGYTF
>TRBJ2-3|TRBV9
CASSVAVRGSFGADTQYF
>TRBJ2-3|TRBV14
CASSPGGASTDTQYF
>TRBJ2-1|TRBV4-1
CASRFQRGSNEQFF
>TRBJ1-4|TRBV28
CASSPRAANEKLFF
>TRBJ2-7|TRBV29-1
CSVDPSRGDRDSDEQYF
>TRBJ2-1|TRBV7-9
CASRGVTSGTHNEQFF
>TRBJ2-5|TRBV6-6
CASSYNTGITETQYF
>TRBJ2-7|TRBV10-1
CARRSDRNLYEQYF
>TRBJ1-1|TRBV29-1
CSYAGGTEAFF
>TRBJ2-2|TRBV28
CASTDTINTGELFF
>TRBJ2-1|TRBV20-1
CSARGLAGVPSEQFF
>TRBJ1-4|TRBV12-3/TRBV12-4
CASSSAGGTGEKLFF
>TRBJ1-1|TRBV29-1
CSAYQGVNTEAFF
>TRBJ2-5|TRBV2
CASSLGGTKTQYF
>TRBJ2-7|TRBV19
CASSGYRDRRFYEQYF
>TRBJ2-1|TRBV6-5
CASSYEQKYNEQFF
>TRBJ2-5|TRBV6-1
CASSELRDQETQYF
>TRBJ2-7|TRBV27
CASSFTGGSYEQYF
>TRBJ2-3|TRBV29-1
CSVEGSRTDTQYF
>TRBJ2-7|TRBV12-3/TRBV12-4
CASCGTSVEQYF
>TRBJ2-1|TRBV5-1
CASSSFTGYNEQFF
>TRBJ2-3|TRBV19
CASSIERATDTQYF
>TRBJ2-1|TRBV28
CASSFGSYNEQFF
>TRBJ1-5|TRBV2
CASRSWVGRNQPQHF